Listed below are T cell receptor beta chains from one sample, sequenced in a study of cytomegalovirus exposure and HLA in healthy donors. Clones were read by immunoSEQ multiplex PCR, and TCRdb kept only the in-frame ones, dropping some. The sample contains 140,000 or so clones, about four fifths of which appear only once. Sequencing was done on a sample of PBMCs. Receptors were obtained from a woman between 18 and 29 years old in good health and CMV-seropositive. Each CDR3 is given with its conserved first and last residue. A D gene is named only where the DNA matches it firmly. The listing skips clone size in some rows; elsewhere it reads once, few, many or a size class.

CDR3 protein: CASSPRPGTGGHGYTF
CDR3 DNA: TGCGCCAGCAGCCCTCGACCCGGGACAGGGGGACATGGCTACACCTTC
J gene: TRBJ1-2
CDR3 length: 16
V gene: TRBV5-1
D gene: TRBD1
clone size: -

CDR3 protein: CASSTRQGYNEQFF
CDR3 DNA: TGTGCCAGCAGCACTCGACAGGGATACAATGAGCAGTTCTTC
J gene: TRBJ2-1
CDR3 length: 14
V gene: TRBV13
D gene: TRBD1
clone size: once

CDR3 protein: CASSYSTGEGYTF
CDR3 DNA: TGTGCCAGCAGTTACTCGACAGGGGAAGGCTACACCTTC
J gene: TRBJ1-2
CDR3 length: 13
V gene: TRBV6-6
D gene: TRBD1
clone size: -

CDR3 protein: CASSRQDWNTEAFF
CDR3 DNA: TGTGCCAGCAGCCGACAGGATTGGAACACTGAAGCTTTCTTT
J gene: TRBJ1-1
CDR3 length: 14
V gene: TRBV7-2
D gene: -
clone size: -

CDR3 protein: CASTPHGGGYEQYF
CDR3 DNA: TGTGCCAGCACTCCCCATGGGGGGGGGTACGAGCAGTACTTC
J gene: TRBJ2-7
CDR3 length: 14
V gene: TRBV28
D gene: TRBD2
clone size: -

CDR3 protein: CASIRTPSGNTIYF
CDR3 DNA: TGTGCCAGCATACGGACACCCTCTGGAAACACCATATATTTT
J gene: TRBJ1-3
CDR3 length: 14
V gene: TRBV6-5
D gene: -
clone size: -

CDR3 protein: CASSGGLQYPGQEAGYTF
CDR3 DNA: TGTGCCAGCAGCGGGGGGCTTCAGTATCCGGGACAGGAAGCTGGCTACACCTTC
J gene: TRBJ1-2
CDR3 length: 18
V gene: TRBV9
D gene: TRBD1
clone size: -

CDR3 protein: CASSFAGGPISYEQYF
CDR3 DNA: TGTGCCAGCAGCTTCGCGGGGGGCCCCATTTCCTACGAGCAGTACTTC
J gene: TRBJ2-7
CDR3 length: 16
V gene: TRBV5-5
D gene: TRBD2
clone size: -

CDR3 protein: CATADSASNQPQHF
CDR3 DNA: TGTGCCACCGCGGACTCTGCGAGCAATCAGCCCCAGCATTTT
J gene: TRBJ1-5
CDR3 length: 14
V gene: TRBV19
D gene: -
clone size: -

CDR3 protein: CASREVGLAGIF
CDR3 DNA: TGCGCCAGCAGAGAAGTGGGACTAGCGGGGATCTTC
J gene: TRBJ2-1
CDR3 length: 12
V gene: TRBV10-2
D gene: TRBD2
clone size: -

CDR3 protein: CASSLTLSSGNTIYF
CDR3 DNA: TGTGCCAGCAGTTTGACTCTGTCCTCTGGAAACACCATATATTTT
J gene: TRBJ1-3
CDR3 length: 15
V gene: TRBV28
D gene: -
clone size: -

CDR3 protein: CASSYNTANYGYTF
CDR3 DNA: TGTGCCAGCAGTTACAATACAGCTAACTATGGCTACACCTTC
J gene: TRBJ1-2
CDR3 length: 14
V gene: TRBV6-5
D gene: -
clone size: -

CDR3 protein: CASSDQGVAADTQYF
CDR3 DNA: TGTGCCAGCAGTGATCAGGGGGTTGCGGCAGATACGCAGTATTTT
J gene: TRBJ2-3
CDR3 length: 15
V gene: TRBV6-1
D gene: TRBD1
clone size: -